A single sample gave rise to the 8 T cell receptor beta chains below, sequenced in a study of tumor-infiltrating lymphocytes in localized non-small cell lung cancer (dated by TCRdb to the early 2020s). Library creation used the immunoSEQ multiplex PCR assay. This is the immuneACCESS table as TCRdb keeps it, with only in-frame sequences that have V and J called. A part of the clones is gone; compared with another copy, unresolved V genes explain less than half, and the rest is unexplained. Here the sample has thousands of clones; about 80% occur a single time. The leading ten clones occupy 6% to 8% of the sample. Sequenced: uninvolved lung tissue not adjacent to the tumor. These receptors were obtained from a human donor with non-small cell lung cancer.

The chain employs TRBV4-3 and TRBJ2-5, with 7 positions matching TRBD1. V gave up 7 bases and J gave up 5 bases; unmatched junction bases: 7. The germline V gene encodes CDR1 LGHNA and CDR2 YSLEER. This CDR3 region has 13 residues. The CDR3 region has the DNA TGCGCCAGCAAATTCACAGGGGCGGAGACCCAGTACTTC. Encoded protein: CASKFTGAETQYF.

This chain joins TRBV4-2 and TRBJ2-1; D not certain. The CDR3 runs to 15 residues. Trimming removed 5 bases from V and 8 bases from J, with 19 bases in between. Germline V gives CDR1 LGHNA, CDR2 YNFKEQ. The CDR3 bases are TGTGCCAGCAGCGGTCGTGGGCTGAGTTACGATGAGCAGTTCTTC. This translates into CASSGRGLSYDEQFF.

This chain connects TRBV4-2 to TRBJ1-2; the D is unclear. This CDR3 region has 12 residues. V was pared by 1 base and J by 6 bases, with 6 bases between. Germline loops: CDR1 LGHNA, CDR2 YNFKEQ. For the CDR3, the DNA is TGTGCCAGCAGCCAAGTGGCAGATGGCTACACCTTC. Translation gives CASSQVADGYTF.

V is TRBV9 and J is TRBJ1-5, with 10 nucleotides matching TRBD1. This CDR3 region has 16 residues. Germline V gives CDR1 SGDLS, CDR2 YYNGEE. V lost 2 bases and J lost 7; bases outside the gene matches: 9. CDR3 sequence reads: CASSVRQGAREQPQHF. The CDR3, as DNA: TGTGCCAGCAGCGTCAGACAGGGGGCCCGGGAGCAGCCCCAGCATTTT.

The V and J genes are TRBV6-5 and TRBJ1-2; TRBD1 matches 9 bases. The CDR3 contains 16 residues. V lost 0 bases and J lost 6; bases outside the gene matches: 8. CDR1 and CDR2 from the germline V gene are MNHEY and SVGAGI. The CDR3 coding sequence is TGTGCCAGCAGTTACTCGATGTACAGGGGGCATGATGGCTACACCTTC. Translating gives CASSYSMYRGHDGYTF.

The rearrangement joins TRBV5-1 to TRBJ1-4; D may be TRBD1 (5 bases). The germline V and J ends were trimmed by 0 bases and 7 bases, with 7 bases remaining between them. The CDR3 length is 13 residues. Per the germline V gene, CDR1 is SGHRS and CDR2 is YFSETQ. The CDR3 nucleotides are TGCGCCAGCAGCTTGGCTCAGGGTGAAAAACTGTTTTTT. Its protein product is CASSLAQGEKLFF.

The rearrangement links TRBV21-1 to TRBJ2-3; TRBD2 is the table's D call and was not checked against the DNA. TRBV21-1 is shown as a pseudogene. The CDR3 spans 22 residues. The CDR3 reads CASSKEVCFTSWRLANTDTQYF. The DNA for the CDR3 is TGTGCCAGCAGCAAAGAAGTGTGCTTCACCTCCTGGAGGCTAGCGAACACAGATACGCAGTATTTT.

The rearrangement uses TRBV7-2 and TRBJ1-1, with 7 positions matching TRBD1. CDR1 is SGHTA and CDR2 is FQGNSA in the germline V gene. V was pared by 4 bases and J by 0 bases, with 2 bases of the junction left unmatched. This CDR3 region has 14 residues. The DNA of the CDR3 is TGTGCCAGCAGCTGGGGACAGATGAACACTGAAGCTTTCTTT. Protein sequence: CASSWGQMNTEAFF.